This TCR beta chain was identified during a study of blood T cell repertoires in COVID-19. Overall study context: Collection of acute and convalescent COVID-19 samples took place in the United States, Italy and Spain.

Per the original data handling: The authors estimated nucleated cell counts from reference gene primer amplification. Clones were read by immunoSEQ multiplex PCR, and TCRdb kept only the in-frame ones, dropping some. V and J calls and clone size are copied from that table; D and trimming were computed from the DNA. The table includes about 120,000 clones, 85% detected once. Comments on this clone: Other DNA sequences within the sample encode an identical CDR3.

V lost 5 bases to trimming and J lost 4 bases; unmatched junction nucleotides: 11. The CDR3 runs to 16 residues. From germline, CDR1 is SGHVS and CDR2 FNYEAQ. This TCR came from a man aged 80 or over with active or convalescent COVID-19. The chain carries TRBV7-6 and TRBJ2-1; TRBD2 matches 7 bases. The sample taken for sequencing was peripheral blood. This chain's CDR3 is CASSPFGGRQYNEQFF. DNA for the CDR3: TGTGCCAGCAGCCCGTTCGGGGGGAGGCAGTACAATGAGCAGTTCTTC.